Listed below are T cell receptor beta chains from one sample, sequenced in a study of neoadjuvant nivolumab and ipilimumab in lung cancer. Assay used: immunoSEQ multiplex PCR; TCRdb lists only in-frame clones, some missing. The profile shows some 3,500 clones, about 91% of them singletons. Sequences were derived from tumor tissue, sampled after neoadjuvant nivolumab, alone or with ipilimumab, at or shortly before surgery. Receptors originate from an adult with non-small cell lung cancer. Each CDR3 is given with its conserved first and last residue. A D gene is named only where the DNA matches it firmly. Size is omitted from some rows. Given values are once, few, many or a class for expanded clones.

clone_size	j_call	v_call	d_call	cdr3_length	cdr3_aa	cdr3_nt
.	TRBJ1-2	TRBV7-9	.	13	CASSPDGNYGYTF	TGTGCCAGCAGCCCGGACGGAAACTATGGCTACACCTTC
.	TRBJ2-1	TRBV25-1	.	14	CASSSGVAYNEQFF	TGTGCCAGCTCCTCAGGGGTTGCCTACAATGAGCAGTTCTTC
.	TRBJ1-6	TRBV10-2	TRBD1	16	CASSAPKTGGYSPLHF	TGCGCCAGCAGTGCTCCAAAGACAGGGGGCTACTCACCCCTCCACTTT
.	TRBJ2-3	TRBV10-3	TRBD1	15	CAISERGPSRDTQYF	TGTGCCATCAGTGAGAGGGGGCCCAGCAGGGATACGCAGTATTTT
.	TRBJ2-5	TRBV9	TRBD2	20	CASSVALGLGAGGNQETQYF	TGTGCCAGCAGCGTAGCCCTGGGCTTGGGAGCGGGGGGCAACCAAGAGACCCAGTACTTC
.	TRBJ2-4	TRBV30	.	15	CAWSVSRGATDIQYF	TGTGCCTGGAGTGTATCCCGGGGGGCAACTGACATTCAGTACTTC
.	TRBJ1-1	TRBV7-8	.	13	CASSLHRDTEAFF	TGTGCCAGCAGCTTACACAGGGACACTGAAGCTTTCTTT
.	TRBJ2-2	TRBV5-1	TRBD1	15	CASTLRQGSTGELFF	TGCGCCAGCACCTTACGACAGGGAAGCACCGGGGAGCTGTTTTTT
.	TRBJ1-6	TRBV5-5	.	16	CASSSQGKSYNSPLHF	TGTGCCAGCAGTTCACAGGGTAAATCCTATAATTCACCCCTCCACTTT
.	TRBJ2-5	TRBV6-1	.	13	CASSRMGQETQYF	TGTGCCAGCAGCCGGATGGGGCAAGAGACCCAGTACTTC
.	TRBJ2-1	TRBV29-1	.	12	CSVPSGVTEQFF	TGCAGCGTTCCCTCAGGGGTGACTGAGCAGTTCTTC
.	TRBJ2-2	TRBV5-1	.	11	CASKFTGELFF	TGCGCCAGCAAATTTACCGGGGAGCTGTTTTTT
.	TRBJ1-1	TRBV4-1	.	14	CASSQDRVNTEAFF	TGCGCCAGCAGCCAAGATAGAGTGAACACTGAAGCTTTCTTT
few	TRBJ2-7	TRBV10-3	TRBD1	15	CAISDEGQGAEEQYF	TGTGCCATCAGTGATGAGGGACAGGGGGCAGAAGAGCAGTACTTC
.	TRBJ2-1	TRBV5-1	.	19	CASSVGRGFGTGKRDEQFF	TGCGCCAGCAGCGTCGGGAGGGGATTTGGGACAGGGAAGCGGGATGAGCAGTTCTTC
.	TRBJ2-6	TRBV15	.	15	CATSRAGSGANVLTF	TGTGCCACCAGCAGAGCAGGTTCTGGGGCCAACGTCCTGACTTTC
.	TRBJ2-3	TRBV27	.	15	CASSSLSLSADTQYF	TGTGCCAGCAGTTCTCTCTCTTTGTCGGCAGATACGCAGTATTTT
.	TRBJ1-2	TRBV5-4	.	18	CASSLAELGALMNYGYTF	TGTGCCAGCAGCTTGGCGGAGCTAGGGGCGCTTATGAACTATGGCTACACCTTC
.	TRBJ1-6	TRBV11-2	TRBD1	19	CASSPSSGTGGGQMFPLHF	TGTGCCAGCAGCCCCTCAAGCGGGACAGGGGGCGGGCAGATGTTCCCCCTCCACTTT
.	TRBJ2-7	TRBV7-9	TRBD2	16	CASSSPRGGGVYEQYF	TGTGCCAGCAGCTCCCCTCGTGGCGGGGGGGTTTACGAGCAGTACTTC
.	TRBJ1-2	TRBV7-9	.	13	CASSLDRAVGYTF	TGTGCCAGCAGCTTAGACCGAGCAGTGGGCTACACCTTC
.	TRBJ1-3	TRBV7-2	.	15	CASSLGPFSGNTIYF	TGTGCCAGCAGCTTGGGCCCCTTCTCTGGAAACACCATATATTTT
.	TRBJ2-7	TRBV4-1	.	14	CASSQSQPSYEQYF	TGCGCCAGCAGCCAGAGTCAGCCATCCTACGAGCAGTACTTC
.	TRBJ2-3	TRBV2	TRBD2	15	CASSEGGGATDTQYF	TGTGCCAGCAGTGAAGGCGGGGGGGCCACAGATACGCAGTATTTT
.	TRBJ2-3	TRBV9	.	15	CASSEEAGGTDTQYF	TGTGCCAGCAGCGAAGAGGCAGGGGGCACAGATACGCAGTATTTT
.	TRBJ1-1	TRBV5-1	.	13	CASSVGRNTEAFF	TGCGCCAGCAGCGTAGGACGGAACACTGAAGCTTTCTTT
.	TRBJ2-1	TRBV6-1	.	14	CASGPGSGMSEQFF	TGTGCCAGTGGTCCGGGTAGCGGAATGAGCGAGCAGTTCTTC
.	TRBJ2-2	TRBV11-3	.	16	CASSLNRGARAGELFF	TGTGCCAGCAGCTTAAATCGGGGCGCTAGGGCCGGGGAGCTGTTTTTT
few	TRBJ1-3	TRBV5-6	.	14	CASSGVYSGNTIYF	TGTGCCAGCAGCGGAGTATACTCTGGAAACACCATATATTTT
.	TRBJ2-1	TRBV7-9	TRBD2	13	CASRLAGTNEQFF	TGTGCCAGCAGATTAGCGGGAACAAATGAGCAGTTCTTC
.	TRBJ1-1	TRBV5-1	TRBD1	15	CASSLGDRESSEAFF	TGCGCCAGCAGCTTGGGGGACAGGGAGTCAAGTGAAGCTTTCTTT
.	TRBJ1-1	TRBV7-2	.	13	CASSTGLSPGAFF	TGTGCCAGCAGCACAGGACTCTCCCCCGGGGCTTTCTTT
.	TRBJ2-1	TRBV29-1	.	12	CSVGGHINEQFF	TGCAGCGTTGGGGGACATATCAATGAGCAGTTCTTC
.	TRBJ1-1	TRBV6-1	TRBD1	12	CASSERTGQAFF	TGTGCCAGCAGTGAGAGGACAGGGCAAGCTTTCTTT
.	TRBJ1-5	TRBV6-6	TRBD1	15	CASRDRRFSNQPQHF	TGTGCCAGCCGGGACAGGAGGTTCAGCAATCAGCCCCAGCATTTT
.	TRBJ1-5	TRBV5-1	TRBD1	13	CASDRGSWQPQHF	TGCGCGAGCGACAGGGGGTCATGGCAGCCCCAGCATTTT
.	TRBJ2-1	TRBV29-1	.	14	CSVVLRLPGNEQFF	TGCAGCGTTGTACTGAGACTACCGGGGAATGAGCAGTTCTTC
.	TRBJ1-5	TRBV9	.	15	CASNQGDASNQPQHF	TGTGCCAGCAACCAAGGGGATGCGAGCAATCAGCCCCAGCATTTT
few	TRBJ2-7	TRBV6-5	.	12	CASRVGLYEQYF	TGTGCCAGCAGGGTTGGGCTCTACGAGCAGTACTTC